The 22 T cell receptor beta chains given below trace back to one sample, sequenced in a study of OX40 agonist ivuxolimab in advanced cancers. This table comes from immunoSEQ multiplex PCR, and its TCRdb copy is limited to in-frame clones, with some not included. This repertoire shows under 65,000 clones, 91% found once; its top ten account for around 12%. Source: CD4+ or CD8+ T cells sorted from blood, taken in a trial of the OX40 agonist ivuxolimab. The receptors shown here come from an adult with an advanced solid tumor such as melanoma, head and neck, liver or kidney cancer.

The gene calls are TRBV7-9 and TRBJ1-6; the match to TRBD1 covers 9 bases. This CDR3 comprises 16 residues. Germline lookup yields CDR1 SEHNR and CDR2 FQNEAQ (reference sequence). V shed 4 bases and J 10 bases; nucleotides not matched to a gene: 11. The CDR3 is CASSSLNTGGQSPLHF. The CDR3 coding sequence is TGTGCCAGCAGCTCCCTCAATACAGGGGGCCAATCACCCCTCCACTTT.

The chain links TRBV19 to TRBJ1-3; D gene ambiguous. V shed 3 bases and J shed 6 bases, with 9 bases lying between them. The CDR3 runs 13 residues. Germline lookup yields CDR1 LNHDA and CDR2 SQIVND (reference sequence). For the CDR3, the DNA is TGTGCCAGTAGTATCGGGCTGGAAAACACCATATATTTT. Translating it yields CASSIGLENTIYF.

The chain couples TRBV11-3 to TRBJ2-1; D unresolved. This CDR3 is built from 13 residues. Trimming took off 1 base at V and 1 base at J, with 2 bases between the two ends. Germline CDR1 SGHNT, CDR2 YENEEA. The CDR3 DNA sequence: TGTGCCAGCAGCTTAGGTTCCTACAATGAGCAGTTCTTC. Amino acids: CASSLGSYNEQFF.

CDR3 nucleotide sequence: TGCGCCAGCAGCTTGGCCGGGGGACCCATGGGAGCTTTCTTT. Translating it yields CASSLAGGPMGAFF. The V and J genes are TRBV5-1 and TRBJ1-1; tentative D call: TRBD1 (5 bases). Germline values: CDR1 SGHRS, CDR2 YFSETQ. The CDR3 runs 14 residues. Trimming stripped 0 bases from V and 10 bases from J, with 16 bases between.

This clone was observed a single time. V is TRBV9 and J is TRBJ1-3; TRBD1 is a possible D gene (5 bases). The CDR3 covers 14 residues. Germline values: CDR1 SGDLS, CDR2 YYNGEE. V was pared by 3 bases and J by 0 bases, with 7 bases between. This chain's CDR3 is CASSGGVSGNTIYF. The CDR3 DNA is TGTGCCAGCAGCGGAGGGGTCTCTGGAAACACCATATATTTT.

This clone was counted between two and nine times. The chain joins TRBV7-2 to TRBJ2-1; no clear D gene. CDR1 and CDR2 from the germline V gene are SGHTA and FQGNSA. V was cut by 6 bases and J by 0 bases, with 12 bases left in between. This CDR3 has 15 amino acids. For the CDR3, the DNA is TGTGCCAGCAGTCGTCGGCAGAGCTCCTACAATGAGCAGTTCTTC. This translates into CASSRRQSSYNEQFF.

This clone was recorded once. V and J are TRBV18 and TRBJ1-1, with 11 bases matching TRBD1. Germline CDR1 reads KGHSH; CDR2 reads LQKENI. The CDR3 extends over 14 amino acids. The V segment lost 7 bases and the J segment 5 bases; nucleotides outside the gene matches: 6. The CDR3 region is CASCPGQGATEAFF. CDR3 sequence (DNA): TGTGCCAGCTGTCCCGGACAGGGGGCTACTGAAGCTTTCTTT.

This clone appeared once. This same CDR3 is encoded by further DNA sequences in the sample. The chain uses TRBV5-6 and TRBJ2-7; D possibly corresponds to TRBD2 (5 bases). The CDR3 length is 14 residues. V shed 1 base and J shed 2 bases, with 10 bases lying between them. CDR1 is SGHDT, CDR2 YYEEEE, per germline. CDR3: CASSLRGSPYEQYF. For the CDR3, the DNA is TGTGCCAGCAGCTTGAGAGGGAGCCCCTACGAGCAGTACTTC.

This chain uses TRBV2 with TRBJ1-4; a possible D gene is TRBD1 (6 bases). Trimming stripped 2 bases from V and 7 bases from J, with 11 bases between. Germline CDR1 SNHLY, CDR2 FYNNEI. The CDR3 runs to 14 residues. The CDR3: CASSEQGLVEKLFF. In nucleotides, the CDR3 is TGTGCCAGCAGTGAACAGGGGCTCGTTGAAAAACTGTTTTTT.

This sequence joins TRBV7-9 and TRBJ2-6; no firm D call. This CDR3 contains 15 residues. V was shortened by 2 bases and J by 4 bases, with 9 bases between the two germline ends. CDR1 and CDR2 from the germline V gene are SEHNR and FQNEAQ (reference sequence). The CDR3 spells CASSLQRAGANVLTF. DNA for the CDR3: TGTGCCAGCAGCTTACAACGGGCCGGGGCCAACGTCCTGACTTTC.

This rearrangement joins TRBV6-6 to TRBJ2-5; 8 nucleotides agree with TRBD2. The CDR3 spans 13 residues. V lost 5 bases, J lost 7 bases, and 6 bases stayed unmatched. Germline values: CDR1 MNHNY, CDR2 SVGAGI (reference sequence). The CDR3: CASSHGGEGTQYF. As DNA, the CDR3 is TGTGCCAGCAGTCACGGGGGGGAGGGGACCCAGTACTTC.

V gene TRBV4-1 combines with J gene TRBJ2-1; 12 bases line up with TRBD2. In germline, CDR1 is MGHRA, CDR2 YSYEKL. After removal of 4 bases from V and 7 bases from J, the junction contained 8 bases not matched to a gene. This CDR3 is 16 amino acids long. The CDR3 region has the DNA TGCGCCAGCAGCCCGACCCCCCTAGCGGGAGGGAATGAGCAGTTCTTC. Translated, it gives CASSPTPLAGGNEQFF.

V gene TRBV6-1 combines with J gene TRBJ1-2, with 8 bases aligning to TRBD1. The CDR3 sequence is 16 residues long. Germline V gene lookup returns CDR1 MNHNS and CDR2 SASEGT. V lost 6 bases to trimming and J lost 7 bases; unmatched junction nucleotides: 16. CDR3 DNA sequence: TGTGCCAGCAGCGAAACCGGGACAGGCCTGAGGGGTGGCTACACCTTC. It specifies CASSETGTGLRGGYTF.

The chain is built from TRBV11-2 and TRBJ2-1; D tentatively fits TRBD1 or TRBD2 (5 bases each). Germline CDR1 and CDR2: SGHAT and FQNNGV. V dropped 0 bases and J dropped 15 bases, with 15 bases sitting between them. The CDR3 is 13 residues long. The CDR3 nucleotides are TGTGCCAGCAGCTTAGATGGGGGTCTACTCTCGTTCTTC. This encodes CASSLDGGLLSFF.

In its sample, this clone was seen once. The CDR3 region has the DNA TGTGCCAGCAGACGACAGGCGAACTATGGCTACACCTTC. It specifies CASRRQANYGYTF. The J gene is TRBJ1-2, the V gene TRBV6-5; D perhaps matches TRBD1 (6 bases). The length of the CDR3 is 13 residues. V lost 6 bases, J lost 2 bases, and 10 bases lay in between. Germline CDR1 reads MNHEY; CDR2 reads SVGAGI.

The chain employs TRBV6-6 and TRBJ1-1, with TRBD1 matching 11 bases. Germline CDR1 is MNHNY and CDR2 is SVGAGI (reference sequence). This CDR3 spans 15 amino acids. V was pared by 6 bases and J by 5 bases, with 8 bases of the junction left unmatched. CDR3 amino acids: CASSWDRGARTEAFF. The CDR3 DNA reads as TGTGCCAGCAGCTGGGACAGGGGGGCGAGGACTGAAGCTTTCTTT.

The genes are TRBV5-1 and TRBJ1-1; tentative D call: TRBD1 (5 bases). V lost 0 bases and J lost 7, with 16 bases in between. Germline-derived CDR1 and CDR2 are SGHRS and YFSETQ. The CDR3 consists of 15 residues. CDR3 in DNA: TGCGCCAGCAGCTTGGCCCCCAGCGGGGGGGTTGAAGCTTTCTTT. Translation: CASSLAPSGGVEAFF.

The V and J genes are TRBV18 and TRBJ2-3; D gene unclear. The CDR3 contains 12 residues. CDR1 is KGHSH, CDR2 LQKENI, per germline. V was cut by 1 base and J by 4 bases, with 3 bases left in between. The CDR3 sequence: CASSPRADTQYF. The CDR3 DNA reads TGTGCCAGCTCACCACGGGCAGATACGCAGTATTTT.

The chain uses TRBV6-1 and TRBJ2-6; D gene ambiguous. The CDR3 loop spans 14 amino acids. V was pared by 6 bases and J by 3 bases, with 9 bases between. Germline CDR1 reads MNHNS; CDR2 reads SASEGT. The CDR3 coding sequence is TGTGCCAGCAGAGGGATCCTTGGGGCCAACGTCCTGACTTTC. Protein: CASRGILGANVLTF.

V is TRBV5-4 and J is TRBJ2-7, with a possible D match to TRBD1 (7 bases). CDR1 and CDR2 from the germline V gene are SGHNT and YYREEE (reference sequence). Trimming took 1 base from V and 3 from J, leaving 14 bases between them. The CDR3 has 15 amino acids. CDR3 region: CASSLSGQGGYEQYF. The CDR3 bases are TGTGCCAGCAGCTTGTCAGGGCAGGGGGGCTACGAGCAGTACTTC.

This clone has just one count. The rearrangement links TRBV6-6 to TRBJ1-5, with D possibly TRBD1 on 5 matching bases. This CDR3 region has 13 residues. The germline gives CDR1 MNHNY, CDR2 SVGAGI (reference sequence). CDR3 in amino acids: CAATRDSGQPQHF. CDR3 DNA sequence: TGTGCAGCTACGAGGGACTCGGGGCAGCCCCAGCATTTT.

The chain uses TRBV5-4 and TRBJ2-7, with 7 nucleotides matching TRBD1. This CDR3 spans 15 amino acids. The germline V gene encodes CDR1 SGHNT and CDR2 YYREEE (reference sequence). Trimming at V came to 5 bases and at J to 2 bases, leaving 10 bases not matched to a gene. In DNA form, the CDR3 reads TGTGCCAGCAGTGAAAAGGGACAGCTCCCCTACGAGCAGTACTTC. Its protein is CASSEKGQLPYEQYF. The full variable domain, rest sourced from reference TRBV5-4 and TRBJ2-7, is ETGVTQSPTHLIKTRGQQVTLRCSSQSGHNTVSWYQQALGQGPQFIFQYYREEENGRGNFPPRFSGLQFPNYSSELNVNALELDDSALYLCASSEKGQLPYEQYFGPGTRLTVT.